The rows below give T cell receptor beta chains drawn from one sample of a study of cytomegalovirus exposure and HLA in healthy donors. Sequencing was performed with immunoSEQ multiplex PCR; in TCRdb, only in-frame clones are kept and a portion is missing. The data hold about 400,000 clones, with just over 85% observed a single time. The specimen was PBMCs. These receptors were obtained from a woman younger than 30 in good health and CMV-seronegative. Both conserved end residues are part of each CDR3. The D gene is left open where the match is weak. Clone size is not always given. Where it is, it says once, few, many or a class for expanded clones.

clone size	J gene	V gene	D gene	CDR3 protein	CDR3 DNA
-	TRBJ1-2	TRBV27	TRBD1	CASSITGDGAYGYTF	TGTGCCAGCAGCATAACAGGGGACGGAGCCTATGGCTACACCTTC
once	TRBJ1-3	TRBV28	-	CASSVSNSGNTIYF	TGTGCCAGCAGTGTATCAAACTCTGGAAACACCATATATTTT
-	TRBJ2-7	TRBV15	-	CATSRVTRGGTQLYEQYF	TGTGCCACCAGCAGGGTGACGCGAGGTGGGACTCAACTCTACGAGCAGTACTTC
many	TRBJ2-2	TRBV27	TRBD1	CASSILRGQGATGELFF	TGTGCCAGCAGTATTTTAAGGGGGCAGGGGGCAACCGGGGAGCTGTTTTTT
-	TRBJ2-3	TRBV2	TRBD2	CASLTPTSNRGTDTQYF	TGTGCCAGCCTTACTCCGACTAGCAACCGGGGAACAGATACGCAGTATTTT
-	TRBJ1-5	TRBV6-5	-	CASSSLGGRNQPQHF	TGTGCCAGCAGTTCTTTAGGCGGAAGGAATCAGCCCCAGCATTTT
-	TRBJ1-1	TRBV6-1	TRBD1	CASGQDTEAFF	TGTGCCAGCGGACAGGACACTGAAGCTTTCTTT
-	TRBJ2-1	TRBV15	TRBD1	CATSPGRTGGVRNEQFF	TGTGCCACCAGCCCCGGGAGGACAGGGGGCGTCCGCAATGAGCAGTTCTTC
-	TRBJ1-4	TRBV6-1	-	CASSDRVGEKLFF	TGTGCCAGCAGTGACAGGGTAGGCGAAAAACTGTTTTTT
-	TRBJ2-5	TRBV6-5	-	CASSYEGPETQYF	TGTGCCAGCAGTTACGAGGGTCCAGAGACCCAGTACTTC
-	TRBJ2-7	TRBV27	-	CASSLWGDGDEQYF	TGTGCCAGCAGTTTGTGGGGGGACGGTGACGAGCAGTACTTC
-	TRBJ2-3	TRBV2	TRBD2	CASSEERGGTDTQYF	TGTGCCAGCAGTGAAGAGCGGGGGGGCACAGATACGCAGTATTTT
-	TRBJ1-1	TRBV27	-	CASSFSGMRSTEAFF	TGTGCCAGCAGTTTTAGTGGCATGAGGAGCACTGAAGCTTTCTTT
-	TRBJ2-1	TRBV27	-	CASSLFGGGNEQFF	TGTGCCAGCAGTTTATTCGGGGGAGGAAATGAGCAGTTCTTC
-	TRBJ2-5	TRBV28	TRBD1	CASSSYRGWQETQYF	TGTGCCAGCAGTTCCTACAGGGGATGGCAAGAGACCCAGTACTTC
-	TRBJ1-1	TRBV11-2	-	CASSPDKNTEAFF	TGTGCCAGCAGCCCCGACAAGAACACTGAAGCTTTCTTT
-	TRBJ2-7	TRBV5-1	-	CASSLGAVYEQYF	TGCGCCAGCAGCTTGGGGGCAGTCTACGAGCAGTACTTC
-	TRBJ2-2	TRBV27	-	CASSLLGSTGELFF	TGTGCCAGCAGTTTATTGGGGAGTACCGGGGAGCTGTTTTTT
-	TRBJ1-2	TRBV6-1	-	CASSERGWVGYTF	TGTGCCAGCAGTGAAAGGGGGTGGGTCGGCTACACCTTC
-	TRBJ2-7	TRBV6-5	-	CASSYFGQSYEQYF	TGTGCCAGCAGTTACTTTGGTCAGTCCTACGAGCAGTACTTC